This T cell receptor (beta chain) emerged from a study of T cell changes during pregnancy in multiple sclerosis (dated by TCRdb to 2018 to 2020). With respect to the entire study: In women with multiple sclerosis, the researchers looked at how the T cell repertoire shifted as pregnancy progressed.

The library came from the immunoSEQ multiplex PCR assay. TCRdb carries this immuneACCESS record with in-frame sequences only. Its versions omit some clonotypes, under half of them owing to an unresolved V gene in the studies checked, with the rest unexplained. In all, the sample holds tens of thousands of clones, and roughly 93% of those were seen once. The leading ten clones occupy 0.65% to 0.75% of the sample. In regard to this clone: Its cognate antigen has yet to be identified. The sample holds no much larger clone one base away, and base qualities are not on file.

This TCR was recovered from a female donor in good health, enrolled as a control in a pregnancy study. Sequences were derived from peripheral blood, sampled in the second trimester of pregnancy.

The sequenced DNA: TGTGCCTGGAGTGTACAAGAGGGAAACATTCAGTACTTC. It translates as CAWSVQEGNIQYF. The chain uses TRBV30 and TRBJ2-4; a tentative D match to TRBD2 spans 5 bases. The junction shows trimming of 0 bases on V and 6 bases on J, plus 9 bases between the germline ends. The germline V gene (reference sequence) specifies GTSNPN as CDR1 and SVGIG as CDR2. From its cysteine to its phenylalanine, the CDR3 spans 13 amino acids. Of all the DNA, just the CDR3 is kept, 39 bases in frame from base 1.